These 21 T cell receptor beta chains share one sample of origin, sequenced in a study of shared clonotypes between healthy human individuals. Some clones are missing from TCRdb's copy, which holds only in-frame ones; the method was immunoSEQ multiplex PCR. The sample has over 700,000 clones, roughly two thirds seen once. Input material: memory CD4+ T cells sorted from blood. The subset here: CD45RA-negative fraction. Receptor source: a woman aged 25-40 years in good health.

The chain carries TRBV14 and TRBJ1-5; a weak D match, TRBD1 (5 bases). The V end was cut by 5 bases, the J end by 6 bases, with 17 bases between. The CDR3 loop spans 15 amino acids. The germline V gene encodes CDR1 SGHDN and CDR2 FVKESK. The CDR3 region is CASSGQRWGVQPQHF. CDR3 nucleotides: TGTGCCAGCAGCGGCCAGCGTTGGGGGGTTCAGCCCCAGCATTTT.

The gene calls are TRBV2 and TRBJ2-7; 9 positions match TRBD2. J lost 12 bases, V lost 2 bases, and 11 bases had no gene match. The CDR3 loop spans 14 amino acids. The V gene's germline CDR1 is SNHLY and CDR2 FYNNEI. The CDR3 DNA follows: TGTGCCAGCAGTGAATTAGCGGGAGTACGCCCCGGGTACTTC. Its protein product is CASSELAGVRPGYF.

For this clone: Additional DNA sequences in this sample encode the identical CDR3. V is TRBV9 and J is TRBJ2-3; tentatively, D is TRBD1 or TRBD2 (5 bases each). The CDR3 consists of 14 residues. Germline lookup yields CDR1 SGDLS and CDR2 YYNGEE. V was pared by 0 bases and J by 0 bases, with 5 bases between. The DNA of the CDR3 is TGTGCCAGCAGCGTAGGGGGGAGCACAGATACGCAGTATTTT. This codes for CASSVGGSTDTQYF.

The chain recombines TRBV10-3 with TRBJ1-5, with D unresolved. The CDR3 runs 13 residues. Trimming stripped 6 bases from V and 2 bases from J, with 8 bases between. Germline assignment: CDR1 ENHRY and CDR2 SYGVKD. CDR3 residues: CAISLEGNQPQHF. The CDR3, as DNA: TGTGCCATCAGCCTAGAGGGCAATCAGCCCCAGCATTTT.

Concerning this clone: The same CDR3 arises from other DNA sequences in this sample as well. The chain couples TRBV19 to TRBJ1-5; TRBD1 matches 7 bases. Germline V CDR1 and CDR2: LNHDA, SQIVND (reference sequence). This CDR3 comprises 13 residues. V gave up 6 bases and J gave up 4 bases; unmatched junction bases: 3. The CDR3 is CASSGTVNQPQHF. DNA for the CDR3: TGTGCCAGTAGCGGGACAGTTAATCAGCCCCAGCATTTT.

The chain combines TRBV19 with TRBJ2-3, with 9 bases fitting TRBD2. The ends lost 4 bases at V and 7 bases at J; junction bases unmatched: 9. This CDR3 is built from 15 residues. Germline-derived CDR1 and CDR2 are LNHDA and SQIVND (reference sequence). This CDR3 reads CASSTASGISNTQYF. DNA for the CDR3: TGTGCCAGTAGTACGGCTAGCGGGATCTCAAATACGCAGTATTTT.

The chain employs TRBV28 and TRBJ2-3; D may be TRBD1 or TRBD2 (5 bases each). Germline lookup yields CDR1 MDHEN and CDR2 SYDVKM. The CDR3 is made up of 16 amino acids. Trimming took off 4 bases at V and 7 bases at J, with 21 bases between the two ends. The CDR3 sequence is CASSSASGRGRHTQYF. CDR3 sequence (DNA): TGTGCCAGCAGTTCGGCTTCGGGTCGGGGCCGCCATACGCAGTATTTT.

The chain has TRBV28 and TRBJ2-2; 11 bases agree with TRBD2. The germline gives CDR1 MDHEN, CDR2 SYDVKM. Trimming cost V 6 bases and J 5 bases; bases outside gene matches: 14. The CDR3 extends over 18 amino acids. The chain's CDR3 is CASSENLPGTSGTGELFF. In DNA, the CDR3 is TGTGCCAGCAGCGAAAATCTACCCGGGACTAGCGGTACCGGGGAGCTGTTTTTT.

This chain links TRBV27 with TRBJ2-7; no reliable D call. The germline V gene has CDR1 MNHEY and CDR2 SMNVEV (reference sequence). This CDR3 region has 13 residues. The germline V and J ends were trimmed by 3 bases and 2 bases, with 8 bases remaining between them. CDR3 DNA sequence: TGTGCCAGCAGTTTTAGACACGCCTACGAGCAGTACTTC. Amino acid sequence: CASSFRHAYEQYF.

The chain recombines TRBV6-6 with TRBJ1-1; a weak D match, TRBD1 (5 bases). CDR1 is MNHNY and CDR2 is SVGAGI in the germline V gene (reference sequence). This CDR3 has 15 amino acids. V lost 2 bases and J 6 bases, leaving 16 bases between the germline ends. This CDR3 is CASSYQRTGTAEAFF. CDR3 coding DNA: TGTGCCAGCAGTTACCAACGGACCGGGACGGCTGAAGCTTTCTTT.

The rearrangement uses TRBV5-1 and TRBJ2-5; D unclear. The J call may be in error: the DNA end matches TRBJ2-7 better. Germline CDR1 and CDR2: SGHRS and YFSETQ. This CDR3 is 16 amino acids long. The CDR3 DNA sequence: TGCGCCAGCAGCTTGGTGGCCCGAGCGCGAAAATACGAGCAGTACTTC. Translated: CASSLVARARKYEQYF.

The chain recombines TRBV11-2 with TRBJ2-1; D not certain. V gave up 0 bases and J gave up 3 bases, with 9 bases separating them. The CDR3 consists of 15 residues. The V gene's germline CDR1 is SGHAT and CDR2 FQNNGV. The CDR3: CASSLDQALYNEQFF. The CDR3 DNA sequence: TGTGCCAGCAGCTTAGATCAGGCTCTCTACAATGAGCAGTTCTTC.

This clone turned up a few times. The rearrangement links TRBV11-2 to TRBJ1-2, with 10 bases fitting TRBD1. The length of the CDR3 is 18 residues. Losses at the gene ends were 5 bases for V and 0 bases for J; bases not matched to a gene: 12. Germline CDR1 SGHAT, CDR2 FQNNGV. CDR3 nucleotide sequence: TGTGCCAGCAGCCTAAGACGTCCGGGACAGGGGACTAACTATGGCTACACCTTC. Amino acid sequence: CASSLRRPGQGTNYGYTF.

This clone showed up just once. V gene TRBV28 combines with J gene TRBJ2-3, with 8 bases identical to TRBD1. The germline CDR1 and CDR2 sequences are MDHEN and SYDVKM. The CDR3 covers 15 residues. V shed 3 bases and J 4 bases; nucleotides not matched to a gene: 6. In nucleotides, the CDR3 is TGTGCCAGCAGTTTGTGGACAGGGAGTGCAGATACGCAGTATTTT. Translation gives CASSLWTGSADTQYF.

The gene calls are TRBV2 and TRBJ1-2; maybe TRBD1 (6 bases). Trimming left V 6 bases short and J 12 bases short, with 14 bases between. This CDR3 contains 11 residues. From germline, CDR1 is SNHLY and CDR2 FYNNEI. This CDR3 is CASSYRVRDTF. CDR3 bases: TGTGCCAGCAGCTACAGGGTGAGGGACACCTTC.

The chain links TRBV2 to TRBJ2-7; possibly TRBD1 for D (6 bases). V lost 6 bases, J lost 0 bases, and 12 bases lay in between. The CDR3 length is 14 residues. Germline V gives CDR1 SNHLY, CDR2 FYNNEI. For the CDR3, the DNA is TGTGCCAGCAGGTCGCAGGGGAGCTCCTACGAGCAGTACTTC. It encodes CASRSQGSSYEQYF.

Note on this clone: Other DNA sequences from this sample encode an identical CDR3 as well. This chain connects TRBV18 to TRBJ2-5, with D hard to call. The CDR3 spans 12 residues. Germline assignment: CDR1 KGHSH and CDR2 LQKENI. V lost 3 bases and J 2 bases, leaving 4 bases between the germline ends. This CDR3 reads CASSPSQETQYF. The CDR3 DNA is TGTGCCAGCTCACCGAGTCAAGAGACCCAGTACTTC. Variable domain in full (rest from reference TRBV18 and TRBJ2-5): NAGVMQNPRHLVRRRGQEARLRCSPMKGHSHVYWYRQLPEEGLKFMVYLQKENIIDESGMPKERFSAEFPKEGPSILRIQQVVRGDSAAYFCASSPSQETQYFGPGTRLLVL.

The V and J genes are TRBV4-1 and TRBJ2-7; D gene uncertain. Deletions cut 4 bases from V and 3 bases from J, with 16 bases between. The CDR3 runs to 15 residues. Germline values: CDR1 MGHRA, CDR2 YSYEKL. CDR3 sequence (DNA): TGCGCCAGCAGCCTGCAGCCGACGGACGTCTACGAGCAGTACTTC. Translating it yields CASSLQPTDVYEQYF.

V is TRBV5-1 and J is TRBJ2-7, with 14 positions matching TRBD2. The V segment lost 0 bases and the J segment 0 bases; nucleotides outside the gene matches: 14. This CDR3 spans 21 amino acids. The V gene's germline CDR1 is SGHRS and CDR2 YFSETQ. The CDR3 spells CASSLVGRLRLAGGDSYEQYF. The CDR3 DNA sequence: TGCGCCAGCAGCTTGGTGGGTCGTTTGAGACTAGCGGGAGGGGACTCCTACGAGCAGTACTTC.

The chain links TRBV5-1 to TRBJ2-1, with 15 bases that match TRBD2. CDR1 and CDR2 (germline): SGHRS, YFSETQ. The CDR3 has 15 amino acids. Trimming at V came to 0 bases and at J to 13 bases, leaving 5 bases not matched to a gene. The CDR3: CASSLGGLAGGDQFF. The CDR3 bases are TGCGCCAGCAGCTTGGGGGGACTAGCGGGAGGTGATCAGTTCTTC.

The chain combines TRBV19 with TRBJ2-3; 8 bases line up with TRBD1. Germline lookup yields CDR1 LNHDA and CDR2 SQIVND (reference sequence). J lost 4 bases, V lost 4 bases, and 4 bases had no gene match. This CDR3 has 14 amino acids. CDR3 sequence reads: CASSTDRGADTQYF. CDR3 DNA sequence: TGTGCCAGTAGTACAGACAGGGGAGCAGATACGCAGTATTTT.